This T cell receptor beta chain was profiled in a study of T cell repertoires in cytomegalovirus infection. About the research overall: The study used recently identified HLA-C-restricted and well-studied HLA-B-restricted CMV epitopes. Shared public TCR beta signatures pointed to both CMV infection and a matching HLA type.

Each CDR3 protein gets one entry after TCRdb re-called the reads with MiXCR. The table includes 900,000 to 950,000 distinct CDR3 sequences, roughly 30% detected once. Trimming cost V 2 bases and J 4 bases, with 9 bases left between them. This CDR3 contains 13 residues. Germline V gives CDR1 SGDLS, CDR2 YYNGEE. Study-wide results and limits: CMV-specific TCR beta clonotypes restricted by HLA-C were the ones dominating the ex vivo response. The cumulative frequency of public TCR beta families distinguished individuals who carried CMV together with the relevant HLA.

On this clonotype itself: Its antigen remains unidentified. A much more abundant neighbour one base away suggests this may be a read error.

The sequence was collected from a human donor in good health (CMV status not recorded). Some clones in this sample may be carry-over from other donors' samples. The input for sequencing was cultured CD8+ T cells from PBMCs, taken from culture after CMV antigen stimulation. V and J are TRBV9 and TRBJ1-1, with a tentative D call TRBD1 (6 bases). This CDR3 is CASSVTGTTEAFF. Written as DNA, the CDR3 is TGTGCCAGCAGCGTTACAGGGACCACTGAAGCTTTCTTT.